These 15 T cell receptor beta chains were sequenced from one sample in a study of T cell responses to AZD1222 COVID-19 vaccine. Clones were sequenced by immunoSEQ multiplex PCR, and TCRdb holds only the in-frame ones, with some missing. This table holds 150,000 to 200,000 clones, 88% found once. Sequencing was performed on peripheral blood, taken 28 days after the second AZD1222 dose. These receptor sequences come from an adult who received the AZD1222 COVID-19 vaccine.

V is TRBV27 and J is TRBJ1-5; 9 nucleotides align to TRBD1. The germline gives CDR1 MNHEY, CDR2 SMNVEV (reference sequence). Trimming cost V 2 bases and J 6 bases; bases outside gene matches: 5. The CDR3 extends over 15 amino acids. The CDR3, as DNA: TGTGCCAGCAGTTTACAGGGGACAGGGTTTCAGCCCCAGCATTTT. Translation: CASSLQGTGFQPQHF.

V gene TRBV19 combines with J gene TRBJ2-5, with 8 bases fitting TRBD1. V dropped 6 bases and J dropped 1; count of bases not matched to a gene: 1. CDR1 LNHDA and CDR2 SQIVND come from the germline V gene (reference sequence). The CDR3 length is 13 residues. CDR3 DNA sequence: TGTGCCAGTAGGGACAGGGCCCAAGAGACCCAGTACTTC. Translated: CASRDRAQETQYF.

The rearrangement joins TRBV5-4 to TRBJ2-7; a possible D gene is TRBD2 (6 bases). This CDR3 is built from 13 residues. The V end lost 1 base, the J end lost 3 bases, and 8 bases lay between the germline ends. From germline, CDR1 is SGHNT and CDR2 YYREEE (reference sequence). Written as DNA, the CDR3 is TGTGCCAGCAGCTTGTCGGGGGTCTACGAGCAGTACTTC. Its protein is CASSLSGVYEQYF.

This clone has a handful of counts. V and J are TRBV19 and TRBJ1-1, with D possibly matching TRBD1 (5 bases). The ends were cut back, 3 bases at V and 4 bases at J, with 6 bases in the middle. CDR1 is LNHDA and CDR2 is SQIVND in the germline V gene (reference sequence). This CDR3 has 12 residues. The CDR3 nucleotides are TGTGCCAGTAGTATGGGACTCACTGAAGCTTTCTTT. Amino acids: CASSMGLTEAFF.

The V and J genes are TRBV6-5 and TRBJ2-4, with no clear D. The ends were cut back, 6 bases at V and 5 bases at J, with 8 bases in the middle. Germline V gene sequence: CDR1 MNHEY, CDR2 SVGAGI. The CDR3 is 12 amino acids. The CDR3 region has the DNA TGTGCCAGCAGGGACCCGGAAAACATTCAGTACTTC. Its translation is CASRDPENIQYF.

This chain's CDR3 is CASSYTGAEAFF. CDR3 nucleotide sequence: TGTGCCAGCAGTTACACAGGGGCGGAAGCTTTCTTT. The rearrangement joins TRBV6-5 to TRBJ1-1; the match to TRBD1 covers 7 bases. Germline loops: CDR1 MNHEY, CDR2 SVGAGI. With 2 bases clipped from V and 8 bases from J, the junction kept 2 bases outside the gene matches. This CDR3 has 12 amino acids.

The chain joins TRBV7-9 to TRBJ2-7; D may be TRBD2 (6 bases). V lost 2 bases to trimming and J lost 1 base, with 15 bases between them. The germline CDR1 and CDR2 sequences are SEHNR and FQNEAQ (reference sequence). The CDR3 loop spans 16 amino acids. The DNA for the CDR3 is TGTGCCAGCAGCTTATATTCGGGAGCTACTTCCTACGAGCAGTACTTC. Its translation is CASSLYSGATSYEQYF. Variable domain in full (rest from reference TRBV7-9 and TRBJ2-7): DTGVSQNPRHKITKRGQNVTFRCDPISEHNRLYWYRQTLGQGPEFLTYFQNEAQLEKSRLLSDRFSAERPKGSFSTLEIQRTEQGDSAMYLCASSLYSGATSYEQYFGPGTRLTVT.

V is TRBV5-6 and J is TRBJ2-7; TRBD2 aligns across 10 bases. This CDR3 is 14 amino acids long. V trimming: 6 bases; J trimming: 0 bases; junction bases outside the gene matches: 3. CDR1 and CDR2 (germline): SGHDT, YYEEEE. This chain's CDR3 is CASILAGSSYEQYF. As DNA, the CDR3 is TGTGCCAGCATACTAGCGGGGAGCTCCTACGAGCAGTACTTC.

The chain carries TRBV3-1 (or the pseudogene TRBV3-2) and TRBJ2-2; no clear D gene. The CDR3 totals 13 residues. V lost 4 bases to trimming and J lost 8 bases, with 11 bases between them. CDR1 and CDR2 from the germline V gene are LGHDT and YNNKEL (reference sequence). The CDR3 sequence: CASSRYNAGELFF. The CDR3 DNA reads TGTGCCAGCAGCCGATATAATGCAGGGGAGCTGTTTTTT.

The chain uses TRBV4-3 and TRBJ2-1, with D perhaps assigned TRBD1 or TRBD2 (5 bases each). The V and J ends lost 0 bases and 4 bases respectively, with 19 bases between them. Germline CDR1 is LGHNA and CDR2 is YSLEER. The CDR3 sequence is 18 residues long. In nucleotides, the CDR3 is TGCGCCAGCAGCCAAGATGGTGATTGGGACGGAGATTACAATGAGCAGTTCTTC. It specifies CASSQDGDWDGDYNEQFF.

This clone appeared a few times. The rearrangement uses TRBV29-1 and TRBJ1-1, with D unclear. Trimming left V 5 bases short and J 5 bases short, with 12 bases between. Germline CDR1 reads SQVTM; CDR2 reads ANQGSEA. CDR3 length: 12 amino acids. The CDR3 DNA follows: TGCAGCGTTCGAAAAGAAGGAACTGAAGCTTTCTTT. It specifies CSVRKEGTEAFF.

This clone was recorded once. The chain employs TRBV19 and TRBJ2-3, with 9 nucleotides matching TRBD2. The CDR3 runs to 14 residues. The ends lost 6 bases at V and 2 bases at J; junction bases unmatched: 3. Germline loops: CDR1 LNHDA, CDR2 SQIVND (reference sequence). As DNA, the CDR3 is TGTGCCAGTAGCCAGCGGGGGGTCACAGATACGCAGTATTTT. This codes for CASSQRGVTDTQYF.

The V call is TRBV7-3, the J call TRBJ2-1, with D maybe TRBD2 (7 bases). CDR3 length: 15 amino acids. Germline V CDR1 and CDR2: SGHTA, FQGTGA. The germline V and J ends were trimmed by 5 bases and 4 bases, with 15 bases remaining between them. The CDR3 bases are TGTGCCAGCAGCCAAGGGGGGGACCAGTACAATGAGCAGTTCTTC. Its translation: CASSQGGDQYNEQFF.

The chain carries TRBV5-5 and TRBJ1-2, with 10 bases lining up with TRBD1. Germline-derived CDR1 and CDR2 are SGHKS and YYEKEE (reference sequence). The CDR3 consists of 13 residues. J lost 1 base, V lost 7 bases, and 1 base had no gene match. The CDR3: CASRTGGNYGYTF. CDR3 sequence (DNA): TGTGCCAGCCGGACAGGGGGTAACTATGGCTACACCTTC.

The rearrangement links TRBV3-1 (or the pseudogene TRBV3-2) to TRBJ2-7; no firm D call. The CDR3 consists of 15 residues. In germline, CDR1 is LGHDT, CDR2 YNNKEL (reference sequence). Trimming took 4 bases from V and 6 from J, leaving 19 bases between them. The CDR3 is CASSLRVVSLFEQYF. CDR3 coding DNA: TGTGCCAGCAGCCTAAGGGTGGTGAGCCTTTTCGAGCAGTACTTC.